A single sample gave rise to the 32 T cell receptor beta chains below, sequenced in a study of shared clonotypes between healthy human individuals. TCRdb's table, derived via immunoSEQ multiplex PCR, lists solely in-frame clones and lacks some. This table holds fewer than 650,000 clones, around 80% found once. Sequenced: PBMCs. These receptors all come from a woman aged 40 to 55 in good health. Some clones in this sample may be carry-over from other donors' samples.

The chain recombines TRBV7-9 with TRBJ1-4; possibly TRBD1 for D (6 bases). CDR3 length: 14 amino acids. The V end was cut by 2 bases, the J end by 7 bases, with 11 bases between. Looked up from germline, CDR1 is SEHNR and CDR2 is FQNEAQ (reference sequence). CDR3 sequence (DNA): TGTGCCAGCAGCTTACAGGGGCGGAGTGAAAAACTGTTTTTT. Amino acids: CASSLQGRSEKLFF.

The chain combines TRBV5-1 with TRBJ1-2; 7 nucleotides agree with TRBD1. The V segment lost 4 bases and the J segment 4 bases; nucleotides outside the gene matches: 10. This CDR3 has 15 amino acids. Germline loops: CDR1 SGHRS, CDR2 YFSETQ. The chain's CDR3 is CASSPEGQAFYGYTF. The CDR3 region has the DNA TGCGCCAGCAGCCCGGAAGGACAGGCCTTCTATGGCTACACCTTC.

The rearrangement uses TRBV27 and TRBJ1-4, with unresolved D. The germline CDR1 and CDR2 sequences are MNHEY and SMNVEV (reference sequence). CDR3 length: 13 amino acids. V was cut by 8 bases and J by 6 bases, with 13 bases left in between. CDR3 coding DNA: TGTGCCAGCGCGGCCTCGAGGTATGAAAAACTGTTTTTT. Translation gives CASAASRYEKLFF.

V gene TRBV6-5 combines with J gene TRBJ2-7; 9 bases map to TRBD2. This CDR3 region has 15 residues. Losses at the gene ends were 0 bases for V and 5 bases for J; bases not matched to a gene: 5. Germline CDR1 is MNHEY and CDR2 is SVGAGI. DNA for the CDR3: TGTGCCAGCAGTTACTCAGCTAGCGGGAACAACGAGCAGTACTTC. Translation gives CASSYSASGNNEQYF.

The chain carries TRBV2 and TRBJ1-2, with TRBD1 as a possible D gene (5 bases). Looked up from germline, CDR1 is SNHLY and CDR2 is FYNNEI. V lost 4 bases and J 8 bases, leaving 14 bases between the germline ends. The CDR3 is 13 residues long. The CDR3 here is CASSGGAGKGYTF. DNA for the CDR3: TGTGCCAGCAGTGGGGGCGCAGGGAAGGGCTACACCTTC. The full variable domain, its missing parts supplied by reference TRBV2 and TRBJ1-2, is EPEVTQTPSHQVTQMGQEVILRCVPISNHLYFYWYRQILGQKVEFLVSFYNNEISEKSEIFDDQFSVERPDGSNFTLKIRSTKLEDSAMYFCASSGGAGKGYTFGSGTRLTVV.

This clone was found many times. The gene calls are TRBV5-8 and TRBJ2-5; TRBD1 aligns across 7 bases. The J segment lost 2 bases and the V segment lost 4 bases, leaving 11 bases of the junction unmatched. This CDR3 comprises 16 residues. The germline CDR1 and CDR2 sequences are SGHTS and YDEGEE. Written as DNA, the CDR3 is TGTGCCAGCAGCCTCCTAAGGGGGCGGCTTCAAGAGACCCAGTACTTC. Residues: CASSLLRGRLQETQYF.

V gene TRBV28 combines with J gene TRBJ2-2; the D gene could be TRBD1 or TRBD2 (5 bases each). In germline, CDR1 is MDHEN, CDR2 SYDVKM. The V end lost 5 bases, the J end lost 4 bases, and 14 bases lay between the germline ends. The CDR3 spans 15 residues. Written as DNA, the CDR3 is TGTGCCAGCAGTCTCCTCTGGGGGAGCACCGGGGAGCTGTTTTTT. Translated: CASSLLWGSTGELFF.

Only one count was recorded for this clone. The CDR3 region is CSVGLEGVRVNTEAFF. For the CDR3, the DNA is TGCAGCGTTGGTTTGGAGGGGGTCAGGGTGAACACTGAAGCTTTCTTT. This chain connects TRBV29-1 to TRBJ1-1, with a tentative D call TRBD1 (6 bases). CDR1 is SQVTM and CDR2 is ANQGSEA in the germline V gene. This CDR3 spans 16 amino acids. Trimming took 4 bases from V and 0 from J, leaving 18 bases between them.

This clone has more than one count but fewer than ten. CDR3 amino acids: CASSQSGLAGRMEQYF. The CDR3 nucleotides are TGTGCCAGCAGCCAATCAGGACTAGCGGGTCGGATGGAGCAGTACTTC. The chain employs TRBV14 and TRBJ2-7; 11 bases are shared with TRBD2. Per the germline V gene, CDR1 is SGHDN and CDR2 is FVKESK. The CDR3 has 16 residues. V lost 2 bases to trimming and J lost 7 bases; unmatched junction nucleotides: 10. The full variable domain, its missing parts supplied by reference TRBV14 and TRBJ2-7, is EAGVTQFPSHSVIEKGQTVTLRCDPISGHDNLYWYRRVMGKEIKFLLHFVKESKQDESGMPNNRFLAERTGGTYSTLKVQPAELEDSGVYFCASSQSGLAGRMEQYFGPGTRLTVT.

Written as DNA, the CDR3 is TGTGCCAGCAGCTTAGGGCCGAACTCCTACAATGAGCAGTTCTTC. Protein product: CASSLGPNSYNEQFF. The chain has TRBV7-3 and TRBJ2-1; D is unresolved. CDR3 size: 15 residues. V shed 2 bases and J shed 0 bases, with 8 bases lying between them. Looked up from germline, CDR1 is SGHTA and CDR2 is FQGTGA. The full variable domain, in which reference TRBV7-3 and TRBJ2-1 provide the parts outside the CDR3, is GAGVSQTPSNKVTEKGKYVELRCDPISGHTALYWYRQSLGQGPEFLIYFQGTGAADDSGLPNDRFFAVRPEGSVSTLKIQRTERGDSAVYLCASSLGPNSYNEQFFGPGTRLTVL.

Notes on this clone: The sample has other DNA sequences that encode this CDR3 too. The V call is TRBV7-9, the J call TRBJ2-7; tentative D call: TRBD2 (7 bases). The CDR3 spans 13 residues. CDR1 and CDR2 from the germline V gene are SEHNR and FQNEAQ (reference sequence). V dropped 5 bases and J dropped 3 bases, with 11 bases sitting between them. For the CDR3, the DNA is TGTGCCAGCAGCAGAGGGGGGGACTACGAGCAGTACTTC. Translation: CASSRGGDYEQYF.

In its sample, this clone was seen a few times. The rearrangement links TRBV7-9 to TRBJ2-1; 7 nucleotides agree with TRBD2. The CDR3 loop spans 15 amino acids. Germline CDR1 and CDR2: SEHNR and FQNEAQ (reference sequence). Losses at the gene ends were 4 bases for V and 9 bases for J; bases not matched to a gene: 12. The CDR3 sequence: CASSSKDTRGVEQFF. CDR3 sequence (DNA): TGTGCCAGCAGCTCGAAAGACACACGGGGGGTTGAGCAGTTCTTC.

This rearrangement joins TRBV4-1 to TRBJ1-5; D is ambiguous. Trimming took off 4 bases at V and 6 bases at J, with 10 bases between the two ends. Germline-derived CDR1 and CDR2 are MGHRA and YSYEKL. The CDR3 covers 13 residues. CDR3 nucleotides: TGCGCCAGCAGCCCTACGGCGGCTCAGCCCCAGCATTTT. Translated, it gives CASSPTAAQPQHF.

This chain links TRBV7-2 with TRBJ2-1, with D hard to call. The CDR3 loop spans 15 amino acids. Deletions cut 1 base from V and 0 bases from J, with 7 bases between. The germline V gene has CDR1 SGHTA and CDR2 FQGNSA. The DNA for the CDR3 is TGTGCCAGCAGCTTAGTTGGCGGCTCCTACAATGAGCAGTTCTTC. It translates to CASSLVGGSYNEQFF.

The V call is TRBV4-3, the J call TRBJ1-1; D is uncertain. The V end was cut by 0 bases, the J end by 4 bases, with 6 bases between. The germline V gene encodes CDR1 LGHNA and CDR2 YSLEER. The CDR3 totals 13 residues. The CDR3 sequence is CASSQDQSTEAFF. The CDR3 DNA follows: TGCGCCAGCAGCCAAGATCAGAGCACTGAAGCTTTCTTT.

The rearrangement links TRBV30 to TRBJ2-5; 9 nucleotides agree with TRBD1. The germline gives CDR1 GTSNPN, CDR2 SVGIG (reference sequence). The CDR3 loop spans 13 amino acids. V trimming: 5 bases; J trimming: 5 bases; junction bases outside the gene matches: 6. For the CDR3, the DNA is TGTGCCTGGGAACAGGGGGCGAGGGAGACCCAGTACTTC. The encoded protein is CAWEQGARETQYF.

The chain couples TRBV9 to TRBJ2-7, with D perhaps TRBD1 (6 bases). V was shortened by 3 bases and J by 5 bases, with 12 bases between the two germline ends. This CDR3 comprises 13 residues. Germline CDR1 reads SGDLS; CDR2 reads YYNGEE. In nucleotides, the CDR3 is TGTGCCAGCAGCGCGGACAGCTTCAACGAGCAGTACTTC. Translated, it gives CASSADSFNEQYF.

This clone was detected once. The chain uses TRBV7-9 and TRBJ2-5; 13 bases agree with TRBD2. The V gene's germline CDR1 is SEHNR and CDR2 FQNEAQ (reference sequence). V lost 2 bases to trimming and J lost 4 bases; unmatched junction nucleotides: 1. CDR3 length: 15 residues. The CDR3 DNA follows: TGTGCCAGCAGCTTAAGGACTAGCGGGAGAGAGACCCAGTACTTC. Protein sequence: CASSLRTSGRETQYF.

The rearrangement joins TRBV6-1 to TRBJ1-5; 7 bases line up with TRBD1. This CDR3 comprises 15 residues. Germline V gene data show CDR1 as MNHNS and CDR2 as SASEGT. V shed 0 bases and J 2 bases; nucleotides not matched to a gene: 1. The DNA of the CDR3 is TGTGCCAGCAGTGAAGCAGGGGGCGGCAATCAGCCCCAGCATTTT. Protein: CASSEAGGGNQPQHF.

V is TRBV29-1 and J is TRBJ1-2; D is perhaps TRBD1 (6 bases). CDR1 and CDR2 (germline): SQVTM, ANQGSEA. V gave up 4 bases and J gave up 7 bases, with 16 bases separating them. The CDR3 spans 13 residues. The CDR3 is CSVGRGAGTGYTF. The CDR3 bases are TGCAGCGTTGGGAGGGGGGCTGGTACTGGCTACACCTTC.

This clone turned up a few times. The chain couples TRBV19 to TRBJ2-6; D call uncertain. From germline, CDR1 is LNHDA and CDR2 SQIVND (reference sequence). V dropped 9 bases and J dropped 0 bases, with 6 bases sitting between them. The length of the CDR3 is 13 residues. CDR3 DNA sequence: TGTGCCAGCCGGAGCTCTGGGGCCAACGTCCTGACTTTC. It is translated as CASRSSGANVLTF.

This chain joins TRBV28 and TRBJ2-1; the match to TRBD2 covers 13 bases. Germline V gene lookup returns CDR1 MDHEN and CDR2 SYDVKM. J gave up 7 bases and V 8 bases, and 8 bases lay outside the gene matches. This CDR3 comprises 15 residues. CDR3 sequence (DNA): TGTGCCAGCTTGGCTTTGACTAGCGGGGGGAATGAGCAGTTCTTC. Residues: CASLALTSGGNEQFF.

V usage is TRBV4-1 and J usage is TRBJ2-7; tentatively, D is TRBD1 (6 bases). V was clipped by 6 bases and J by 0 bases, with 12 bases between them. Germline V gene sequence: CDR1 MGHRA, CDR2 YSYEKL. The CDR3 spans 14 residues. CDR3 bases: TGCGCCAGCAGTCCAGGGGACAACTCCTACGAGCAGTACTTC. Amino acids: CASSPGDNSYEQYF.

This chain uses TRBV5-1 with TRBJ2-5; D gene ambiguous. Trimming stripped 0 bases from V and 5 bases from J, with 11 bases between. Germline-derived CDR1 and CDR2 are SGHRS and YFSETQ. This CDR3 is 14 amino acids long. The CDR3 reads CASSLVELWETQYF. CDR3 bases: TGCGCCAGCAGCTTGGTAGAATTATGGGAGACCCAGTACTTC.

This chain links TRBV25-1 with TRBJ1-2; D call uncertain. The germline V gene has CDR1 MGHDK and CDR2 SYGVNS. The length of the CDR3 is 14 residues. V lost 0 bases to trimming and J lost 2 bases, with 7 bases between them. CDR3 nucleotide sequence: TGTGCCAGCAGTGAATACGGCGGAAACTATGGCTACACCTTC. Its translation: CASSEYGGNYGYTF.

The V call is TRBV28, the J call TRBJ1-2; a weak D match, TRBD1 (5 bases). The CDR3 spans 14 residues. The V and J ends lost 5 bases and 4 bases respectively, with 14 bases between them. From germline, CDR1 is MDHEN and CDR2 SYDVKM. CDR3 residues: CASSPQGVFYGYTF. The CDR3 nucleotides read TGTGCCAGCAGTCCGCAGGGAGTGTTCTATGGCTACACCTTC.

This rearrangement joins TRBV27 to TRBJ2-7, with 10 bases identical to TRBD2. The J segment lost 4 bases and the V segment lost 6 bases, leaving 6 bases of the junction unmatched. The germline V gene encodes CDR1 MNHEY and CDR2 SMNVEV (reference sequence). The CDR3 has 14 residues. The CDR3 nucleotides are TGTGCCAGCAGCCCGAGCGGGAGGGGTTACGAGCAGTACTTC. Its translation is CASSPSGRGYEQYF.

V and J are TRBV15 and TRBJ2-7; D unresolved. V lost 1 base, J lost 2 bases, and 9 bases lay in between. The CDR3 is 14 residues long. Germline-derived CDR1 and CDR2 are LNHNV and YYDKDF (reference sequence). The CDR3, as DNA: TGTGCCACCAGCAGAGTTAGGCAGGCCTACGAGCAGTACTTC. Translating it yields CATSRVRQAYEQYF. Full variable domain (outside the CDR3, taken from reference TRBV15 and TRBJ2-7): DAMVIQNPRYQVTQFGKPVTLSCSQTLNHNVMYWYQQKSSQAPKLLFHYYDKDFNNEADTPDNFQSRRPNTSFCFLDIRSPGLGDTAMYLCATSRVRQAYEQYFGPGTRLTVT.

The chain links TRBV6-8 to TRBJ2-7, with 9 bases lining up with TRBD1. The germline V gene encodes CDR1 MNHGY and CDR2 SAAAGT. The junction had 9 bases not matched to a gene; V was cut back by 2 bases and J by 4 bases. The CDR3 has 16 amino acids. Written as DNA, the CDR3 is TGTGCCAGCAGTTACCGGCCCGGGACAGGGTTTTACGAGCAGTACTTC. This encodes CASSYRPGTGFYEQYF.

The chain is built from TRBV27 and TRBJ2-3; the D is unclear. Germline CDR1 MNHEY, CDR2 SMNVEV (reference sequence). V was shortened by 3 bases and J by 5 bases, with 9 bases between the two germline ends. The CDR3 is made up of 13 amino acids. The CDR3 nucleotides read TGTGCCAGCAGTTTCCGATTGGTAGATACGCAGTATTTT. It is translated as CASSFRLVDTQYF.

The chain carries TRBV5-5 and TRBJ1-4, with unresolved D. Trimming pared 0 bases from V and 7 bases from J, leaving 13 bases between. The CDR3 is made up of 15 amino acids. Germline V gives CDR1 SGHKS, CDR2 YYEKEE (reference sequence). CDR3 amino acids: CASSLDLGNGEKLFF. The CDR3 DNA follows: TGTGCCAGCAGCTTGGATCTGGGGAATGGTGAAAAACTGTTTTTT.

To note about this clone: Additional DNA sequences in this sample encode the identical CDR3. CDR3 DNA: TGTGCCAGCAGCTTGGATAGCGGGGGATACAATGAGCAGTTCTTC. Protein sequence: CASSLDSGGYNEQFF. The rearrangement joins TRBV7-2 to TRBJ2-1, with TRBD2 identical over 9 bases. J gave up 4 bases and V 3 bases, and 4 bases lay outside the gene matches. The CDR3 consists of 15 residues. CDR1 and CDR2 from the germline V gene are SGHTA and FQGNSA.